This TCR beta chain came from a study of T cell responses to AZD1222 COVID-19 vaccine. Broader study findings: Nearly half of the spike-specific TCRs reportedly recognize variant regions that carry no mutations. The study sampled repertoires only after the peak T cell response. In a largely white British group with more females than males, clonal diversity was possibly underestimated.

For this clone: Its antigen is currently unknown.

The protocol was immunoSEQ multiplex PCR, while the TCRdb copy is restricted to in-frame clones and leaves out a portion. Among some 150,000 clones listed, approximately 88% were seen once. Germline V lookup: CDR1 MNHNS, CDR2 SASEGT. The CDR3 extends over 12 amino acids. Trimming removed 2 bases at V and 5 bases at J, with 6 bases between. The chain is built from TRBV6-1 and TRBJ1-2; no clear D gene. The sequencing used peripheral blood, collected 28 days after the second AZD1222 dose. This clonotype was sampled from an adult who received the AZD1222 COVID-19 vaccine. The CDR3 spells CASSEYKYGYTF. CDR3 nucleotide sequence: TGTGCCAGCAGTGAATATAAATATGGCTACACCTTC.